This T cell receptor beta chain was profiled in a study of T cells in Graves' hyperthyroidism and ophthalmopathy. In the case of this clonotype: What it recognizes is unknown.

Overall study findings and caveats: Prediction of ophthalmopathy progression came a median approximately 7 months pre-onset.

The source material, RNA transcripts, was used to amplify TCR beta CDR3 regions. TCR CDR3 underwent first-round RT-PCR with the HTBI primer set. In TCRdb, the multiplex PCR reads were re-called with MiXCR into one record per CDR3 protein. Among fewer than 400,000 distinct CDR3 sequences listed, 25% were seen once. In germline, CDR1 is SGHNT, CDR2 YENEEA. The trim removed 5 bases at V and 4 bases at J, leaving 7 bases unmatched. This CDR3 has 15 residues. The V gene is TRBV11-3, the J gene TRBJ2-2; 7 nucleotides align to TRBD2. Sequenced material: blood. The source is a man in his fifties with Graves' hyperthyroidism. DNA of the CDR3: TGTGCCAGCAGCCCCTCGACTAGCCGCACCGGGGAGCTGTTTTTT. It encodes CASSPSTSRTGELFF.